Presented here are 18 T cell receptor beta chains from one specimen sequenced in a study of radiotherapy plus CTLA-4 blockade in lung cancer. Clones were read by immunoSEQ multiplex PCR, and TCRdb kept only the in-frame ones, dropping some. The sample has approximately 95,000 clones; roughly 80% are singletons. The sample consisted of peripheral blood, taken from a patient treated with radiotherapy plus ipilimumab. The origin of the receptors is a human donor with non-small cell lung cancer who had a partial response to radiotherapy plus ipilimumab.

The chain links TRBV5-1 to TRBJ2-7; 11 bases match TRBD2. The CDR3 spans 15 residues. V lost 0 bases, J lost 6 bases, and 5 bases stayed unmatched. The V gene's germline CDR1 is SGHRS and CDR2 YFSETQ. This CDR3 reads CASSLGTSGFGEQYF. In DNA form, the CDR3 reads TGCGCCAGCAGCTTGGGGACTAGCGGGTTTGGCGAGCAGTACTTC.

This chain links TRBV5-4 with TRBJ2-3; TRBD2 aligns across 9 bases. The CDR3 extends over 16 amino acids. With 1 base clipped from V and 2 bases from J, the junction kept 5 bases outside the gene matches. The V gene's germline CDR1 is SGHNT and CDR2 YYREEE (reference sequence). DNA for the CDR3: TGTGCCAGCAGCTTGCGGCTAGCGGGATTCACAGATACGCAGTATTTT. Amino acids: CASSLRLAGFTDTQYF.

The genes are TRBV7-8 and TRBJ2-5; 8 nucleotides agree with TRBD2. After removal of 2 bases from V and 3 bases from J, the junction contained 2 bases not matched to a gene. This CDR3 comprises 14 residues. Germline V gene lookup returns CDR1 SGHVS and CDR2 FQNEAQ. The DNA of the CDR3 is TGTGCCAGCAGCTTAACACTAGCGGAAGAGACCCAGTACTTC. This translates into CASSLTLAEETQYF.

In this sample, this clone turned up many times. The chain combines TRBV28 with TRBJ2-1; the D gene is possibly TRBD1 (6 bases). The CDR3 has 18 residues. V lost 4 bases and J 4 bases, leaving 23 bases between the germline ends. Germline V gene lookup returns CDR1 MDHEN and CDR2 SYDVKM. The CDR3: CASSSRDISLGFYNEQFF. The CDR3 coding sequence is TGTGCCAGCAGTTCCAGGGACATTTCGCTCGGATTTTACAATGAGCAGTTCTTC.

This sequence joins TRBV29-1 and TRBJ2-2; 7 bases map to TRBD1. Trimming took 2 bases from V and 0 from J; bases not matched to a gene: 3. CDR3 length: 15 amino acids. Germline CDR1 SQVTM, CDR2 ANQGSEA. In DNA form, the CDR3 reads TGCAGCGTTGAACGGGACAGCACGAACACCGGGGAGCTGTTTTTT. Its translation is CSVERDSTNTGELFF.

The chain recombines TRBV11-2 with TRBJ2-5, with TRBD1 identical over 8 bases. The end of the DNA is better explained by TRBJ2-7, so the J call may be wrong. In germline, CDR1 is SGHAT, CDR2 FQNNGV. The CDR3 totals 16 residues. CDR3 amino acids: CASSRWRQGARYEQYF. CDR3 coding DNA: TGTGCCAGCAGCCGATGGCGGCAGGGGGCCCGGTACGAGCAGTACTTC.

V is TRBV10-1 and J is TRBJ2-1, with D possibly TRBD2 on 6 matching bases. The CDR3 loop spans 13 amino acids. V was shortened by 5 bases and J by 7 bases, with 12 bases between the two germline ends. Germline-derived CDR1 and CDR2 are WNHNN and SYGVQD (reference sequence). The CDR3 loop reads CASSLDYLNEQFF. As DNA, the CDR3 is TGCGCCAGCAGTTTGGACTACCTTAATGAGCAGTTCTTC.

This chain links TRBV28 with TRBJ1-2; 9 bases align to TRBD1. CDR1 MDHEN and CDR2 SYDVKM come from the germline V gene. The CDR3 totals 16 residues. J was trimmed by 4 bases and V by 4 bases; bases with no gene match: 10. The CDR3 spells CASSSPGDRATYGYTF. The CDR3 coding sequence is TGTGCCAGCAGTTCCCCCGGGGACAGGGCCACCTATGGCTACACCTTC.

J is TRBJ1-3 and V is TRBV6-1; D unclear. In germline, CDR1 is MNHNS, CDR2 SASEGT. The CDR3 is made up of 12 amino acids. The V and J ends lost 7 bases and 0 bases respectively, with 4 bases between them. In nucleotides, the CDR3 is TGTGCCAGCACCAGCTCTGGAAACACCATATATTTT. Translating gives CASTSSGNTIYF.

The chain couples TRBV6-1 to TRBJ1-2, with D unresolved. The CDR3 has 13 residues. Trimming removed 0 bases from V and 5 bases from J, with 7 bases in between. Germline loops: CDR1 MNHNS, CDR2 SASEGT. CDR3 protein: CASSEAAAYGYTF. The CDR3 DNA reads as TGTGCCAGCAGTGAAGCGGCGGCATATGGCTACACCTTC.

The chain recombines TRBV5-4 with TRBJ1-2, with D maybe TRBD1 (5 bases). The V gene lost 4 bases and the J gene lost 4 bases, with 14 bases spanning the gap. CDR1 and CDR2 from the germline V gene are SGHNT and YYREEE (reference sequence). This CDR3 is 14 amino acids long. CDR3 in amino acids: CASSQAGFSYGYTF. CDR3 DNA sequence: TGTGCCAGCAGCCAAGCAGGGTTTAGCTATGGCTACACCTTC.

The chain combines TRBV5-1 with TRBJ2-7, with D possibly TRBD2 on 6 matching bases. CDR3 length equals 12 residues. Trimming shortened V by 2 bases and J by 5 bases, and 8 bases separated the two germline ends. Germline V gene data show CDR1 as SGHRS and CDR2 as YFSETQ. The CDR3 nucleotides are TGCGCCAGCAGCTTTTCGGGGGACGAGCAGTACTTC. It yields the protein CASSFSGDEQYF.

This chain's CDR3 is CASSPRGVNTGELFF. The CDR3 DNA reads TGTGCCAGCTCACCCAGGGGGGTGAACACCGGGGAGCTGTTTTTT. V and J are TRBV18 and TRBJ2-2, with D perhaps matching TRBD1 (7 bases). The germline CDR1 and CDR2 sequences are KGHSH and LQKENI. The CDR3 spans 15 residues. V lost 3 bases and J 1 base, leaving 9 bases between the germline ends.

The CDR3 loop reads CASSLSQGTSTNEKLFF. The CDR3 nucleotides read TGTGCCAGCAGTTTATCCCAGGGAACTTCAACTAATGAAAAACTGTTTTTT. The chain employs TRBV28 and TRBJ1-4; tentatively, D is TRBD1 (5 bases). V gave up 1 base and J gave up 0 bases, with 12 bases separating them. The CDR3 is 17 residues long. Germline V gene sequence: CDR1 MDHEN, CDR2 SYDVKM.

V is TRBV25-1 and J is TRBJ1-4; 10 nucleotides align to TRBD1. The germline V gene has CDR1 MGHDK and CDR2 SYGVNS. The CDR3 runs to 17 residues. The trim removed 4 bases at V and 8 bases at J, leaving 13 bases unmatched. The CDR3 DNA sequence: TGTGCCAGCAGTGCATCAGACAGGGGGCGCTTGGGGGAAAAACTGTTTTTT. Translation gives CASSASDRGRLGEKLFF.

The chain couples TRBV9 to TRBJ1-1; D may be TRBD1 (6 bases). The CDR3 sequence is 17 residues long. Trimming cost V 0 bases and J 4 bases, with 19 bases left between them. From germline, CDR1 is SGDLS and CDR2 YYNGEE. This CDR3 is CASSVEGVGGRSTEAFF. DNA of the CDR3: TGTGCCAGCAGCGTAGAAGGGGTAGGGGGAAGGAGCACTGAAGCTTTCTTT. Looking up the rest from reference TRBV9 and TRBJ1-1 gives the full variable domain: DSGVTQTPKHLITATGQRVTLRCSPRSGDLSVYWYQQSLDQGLQFLIQYYNGEERAKGNILERFSAQQFPDLHSELNLSSLELGDSALYFCASSVEGVGGRSTEAFFGQGTRLTVV.

This chain links TRBV2 with TRBJ2-7, with a weak D call TRBD1 (6 bases). Trimming took off 2 bases at V and 3 bases at J, with 11 bases between the two ends. The length of the CDR3 is 14 residues. Per germline, CDR1 SNHLY and CDR2 FYNNEI. The CDR3 sequence: CASSEQGKVYEQYF. The CDR3 nucleotides are TGTGCCAGCAGTGAACAGGGGAAAGTCTACGAGCAGTACTTC.

V and J are TRBV5-6 and TRBJ2-2, with 7 bases fitting TRBD1. The CDR3 has 15 amino acids. Germline lookup yields CDR1 SGHDT and CDR2 YYEEEE. Trimming at V came to 4 bases and at J to 0 bases, leaving 3 bases not matched to a gene. The CDR3 DNA reads TGTGCCAGCAGCCTAGGGGGCACGAACACCGGGGAGCTGTTTTTT. Its translation is CASSLGGTNTGELFF.